Each of the 23 T cell receptor beta chains below was sequenced from the same sample in a study of neoadjuvant nivolumab and ipilimumab in lung cancer. The assay was immunoSEQ multiplex PCR, and TCRdb's table has in-frame clones only and misses some. In the table there are about 7,000 clones, 75% to 90% of which are singletons. The sample in question was tumor tissue, obtained after neoadjuvant nivolumab, alone or with ipilimumab, at or shortly before surgery. These receptors came from an adult with non-small cell lung cancer.

CDR3 protein: CASSPSSNSPLHF. CDR3 nucleotide sequence: TGTGCCAGCAGCCCCAGCTCGAATTCACCCCTCCACTTT. The V gene is TRBV7-3, the J gene TRBJ1-6; D ambiguous. The V end lost 5 bases, the J end lost 7 bases, and 9 bases lay between the germline ends. This CDR3 contains 13 residues. CDR1 and CDR2 from the germline V gene are SGHTA and FQGTGA.

This chain links TRBV5-1 with TRBJ1-1; tentative D call: TRBD1 (5 bases). Trimming shortened V by 1 base and J by 7 bases, and 14 bases separated the two germline ends. The CDR3 runs to 14 residues. Germline lookup yields CDR1 SGHRS and CDR2 YFSETQ. This CDR3 reads CASSLWGSDGEAFF. The CDR3 DNA sequence: TGCGCCAGCAGCTTGTGGGGGTCGGACGGTGAAGCTTTCTTT.

In this sample, this clone turned up once. This sequence joins TRBV29-1 and TRBJ1-3, with D hard to call. The CDR3 has 14 amino acids. Germline CDR1 SQVTM, CDR2 ANQGSEA. The CDR3 region has the DNA TGCAGTGTCAGTTTGAAAGTCTCTGGAAACACCATATATTTT. It is translated as CSVSLKVSGNTIYF.

The gene calls are TRBV5-1 and TRBJ2-7, with 9 nucleotides matching TRBD1. Trimming removed 4 bases from V and 2 bases from J; junction bases left unmatched: 4. The CDR3 loop spans 14 amino acids. The germline V gene has CDR1 SGHRS and CDR2 YFSETQ. CDR3 protein: CASSLWTGAYEQYF. As DNA, the CDR3 is TGCGCCAGCAGCCTATGGACAGGGGCCTACGAGCAGTACTTC.

The chain uses TRBV27 and TRBJ1-4, with 9 bases identical to TRBD1. V was clipped by 5 bases and J by 6 bases; unmatched bases: 4. CDR1 MNHEY and CDR2 SMNVEV come from the germline V gene (reference sequence). The CDR3 covers 14 residues. The CDR3 sequence is CASSMTGGYEKLFF. In DNA form, the CDR3 reads TGTGCCAGCAGTATGACAGGGGGATATGAAAAACTGTTTTTT.

V and J are TRBV6-1 and TRBJ2-7; 10 nucleotides line up with TRBD1. CDR1 is MNHNS, CDR2 SASEGT, per germline. The V gene end was trimmed by 7 bases and the J gene end by 8 bases; junction bases not matched to a gene: 11. This CDR3 spans 14 amino acids. The chain's CDR3 is CASTGTGDRFQQYF. CDR3 bases: TGTGCCAGCACCGGGACAGGGGATCGTTTTCAGCAGTACTTC.

This clone was counted once. This chain connects TRBV4-1 to TRBJ2-3; a weak D match, TRBD1 (5 bases). The CDR3 runs 16 residues. V lost 4 bases and J 6 bases, leaving 20 bases between the germline ends. CDR1 and CDR2 from the germline V gene are MGHRA and YSYEKL. This CDR3 reads CASSRAPGPPGDTQYF. The CDR3 nucleotides read TGCGCCAGCAGCCGAGCTCCGGGCCCCCCAGGGGATACGCAGTATTTT.

V and J are TRBV9 and TRBJ1-1; D perhaps matches TRBD1 (5 bases). The length of the CDR3 is 16 residues. The V gene's germline CDR1 is SGDLS and CDR2 YYNGEE. Trimming cost V 3 bases and J 0 bases, with 15 bases left between them. The CDR3 sequence is CASSAEPGQVNTEAFF. The CDR3 bases are TGTGCCAGCAGCGCCGAACCCGGACAAGTGAACACTGAAGCTTTCTTT.

The V call is TRBV2, the J call TRBJ1-6; D is uncertain. The CDR3 is made up of 13 amino acids. CDR1 and CDR2 (germline): SNHLY, FYNNEI. Trimming stripped 2 bases from V and 9 bases from J, with 8 bases between. DNA of the CDR3: TGTGCCAGCAGTGAATTTGGGAGTTCACCCCTCCACTTT. Its translation is CASSEFGSSPLHF.

This clone was counted only a few times. CDR3 DNA: TGTGCCAGTAGTATAGGAGACAGCACAGATACGCAGTATTTT. Its protein is CASSIGDSTDTQYF. The V gene is TRBV19, the J gene TRBJ2-3; no reliable D call. Per germline, CDR1 LNHDA and CDR2 SQIVND (reference sequence). The ends were cut back, 1 base at V and 0 bases at J, with 5 bases in the middle. This CDR3 contains 14 residues.

The chain links TRBV5-1 to TRBJ2-1; tentative D call: TRBD2 (5 bases). Germline assignment: CDR1 SGHRS and CDR2 YFSETQ. Trimming took off 4 bases at V and 0 bases at J, with 11 bases between the two ends. The CDR3 consists of 15 residues. The CDR3, as DNA: TGCGCCAGCAGCACCGCGGGCGGCTCCTACAATGAGCAGTTCTTC. It yields the protein CASSTAGGSYNEQFF.

V gene TRBV18 combines with J gene TRBJ2-2, with D unclear. The V end lost 3 bases, the J end lost 3 bases, and 14 bases lay between the germline ends. CDR1 is KGHSH and CDR2 is LQKENI in the germline V gene. The CDR3 totals 16 residues. The CDR3, as DNA: TGTGCCAGCTCACCCCCTGTGGAGCGACACACCGGGGAGCTGTTTTTT. It yields the protein CASSPPVERHTGELFF.

V is TRBV12-2 and J is TRBJ1-3. TRBV12-2 is shown as a pseudogene. This CDR3 spans 17 amino acids. As DNA, the CDR3 is TGTGCAAGTCGCTTGCGGGGCAACTTACACTCTGGAAACACCATATATTTT. Translating gives CASRLRGNLHSGNTIYF.

The chain is built from TRBV29-1 and TRBJ1-1; D not resolved. The V gene's germline CDR1 is SQVTM and CDR2 ANQGSEA. V lost 2 bases and J 1 base, leaving 11 bases between the germline ends. The CDR3 is made up of 14 amino acids. The CDR3: CSVEKGGKNTEAFF. CDR3 DNA sequence: TGCAGCGTTGAAAAAGGAGGCAAGAACACTGAAGCTTTCTTT.

The chain is built from TRBV18 and TRBJ2-5, with 8 positions matching TRBD2. CDR1 is KGHSH, CDR2 LQKENI, per germline. Unmatched junction bases numbered 12, after V lost 4 bases and J lost 5 bases. The CDR3 runs to 16 residues. CDR3 in amino acids: CASSRVAGTVGETQYF. CDR3 DNA sequence: TGTGCCAGCTCACGGGTAGCGGGAACAGTCGGGGAGACCCAGTACTTC.

The chain links TRBV5-1 to TRBJ2-5, with D unresolved. The CDR3 is 12 amino acids. The V gene lost 4 bases and the J gene lost 2 bases, with 6 bases spanning the gap. Germline CDR1 and CDR2: SGHRS and YFSETQ. In nucleotides, the CDR3 is TGCGCCAGCAGCCCGACTCAAGAGACCCAGTACTTC. Protein sequence: CASSPTQETQYF.

This sequence joins TRBV6-6 and TRBJ2-7; 8 positions match TRBD1. Per germline, CDR1 MNHNY and CDR2 SVGAGI (reference sequence). The ends lost 5 bases at V and 4 bases at J; junction bases unmatched: 13. CDR3 length equals 16 residues. CDR3 bases: TGTGCCAGCAGTCGGACAGGGAGGTTTTCAGATTACGAGCAGTACTTC. Translation: CASSRTGRFSDYEQYF.

This clone was detected only a few times. This chain joins TRBV7-9 and TRBJ1-1; tentative D call: TRBD1 (6 bases). Germline CDR1 reads SEHNR; CDR2 reads FQNEAQ (reference sequence). The CDR3 has 15 residues. The V and J ends lost 0 bases and 1 base respectively, with 9 bases between them. The CDR3 is CASSLATGQNTEAFF. CDR3 nucleotide sequence: TGTGCCAGCAGCTTAGCCACAGGGCAGAACACTGAAGCTTTCTTT.

V usage is TRBV5-1 and J usage is TRBJ2-1; 9 nucleotides match TRBD1. The CDR3 is made up of 16 amino acids. V gave up 0 bases and J gave up 7 bases; unmatched junction bases: 8. Looked up from germline, CDR1 is SGHRS and CDR2 is YFSETQ. The CDR3: CASSLAMGQGRNEQFF. The CDR3 DNA reads as TGCGCCAGCAGCTTGGCGATGGGACAGGGAAGGAATGAGCAGTTCTTC.

This clone is labeled large. This chain links TRBV11-2 with TRBJ1-2, with 8 bases fitting TRBD1. Unmatched junction bases numbered 3, after V lost 1 base and J lost 11 bases. The CDR3 is 12 residues long. The germline V gene encodes CDR1 SGHAT and CDR2 FQNNGV. The CDR3 nucleotides read TGTGCCAGCAGCTTAGGGGACAGGCTATACACCTTC. It translates to CASSLGDRLYTF.

V is TRBV4-1 and J is TRBJ2-1; possible D gene TRBD2, 5 bases. Trimming took 3 bases from V and 3 from J, leaving 12 bases between them. The V gene's germline CDR1 is MGHRA and CDR2 YSYEKL. CDR3 length equals 15 residues. The CDR3 bases are TGCGCCAGCAGCCACCGGTTAGGAGGCTACAATGAGCAGTTCTTC. Protein sequence: CASSHRLGGYNEQFF.

DNA for the CDR3: TGCGCCAGCCGTCCAGGTCCGGACACCGGGGAGCTGTTTTTT. Its protein product is CASRPGPDTGELFF. The V gene is TRBV5-1, the J gene TRBJ2-2, with D uncertain. Germline-derived CDR1 and CDR2 are SGHRS and YFSETQ. V was shortened by 7 bases and J by 3 bases, with 13 bases between the two germline ends. The CDR3 is made up of 14 amino acids.

There are a few counts of this clone. The chain combines TRBV18 with TRBJ1-6; no clear D gene. The ends were cut back, 4 bases at V and 8 bases at J, with 18 bases in the middle. The CDR3 totals 16 residues. Looked up from germline, CDR1 is KGHSH and CDR2 is LQKENI. The CDR3 is CASSLALSSQDSPLHF. CDR3 coding DNA: TGTGCCAGCTCACTTGCCCTTTCGTCGCAGGATTCACCCCTCCACTTT.